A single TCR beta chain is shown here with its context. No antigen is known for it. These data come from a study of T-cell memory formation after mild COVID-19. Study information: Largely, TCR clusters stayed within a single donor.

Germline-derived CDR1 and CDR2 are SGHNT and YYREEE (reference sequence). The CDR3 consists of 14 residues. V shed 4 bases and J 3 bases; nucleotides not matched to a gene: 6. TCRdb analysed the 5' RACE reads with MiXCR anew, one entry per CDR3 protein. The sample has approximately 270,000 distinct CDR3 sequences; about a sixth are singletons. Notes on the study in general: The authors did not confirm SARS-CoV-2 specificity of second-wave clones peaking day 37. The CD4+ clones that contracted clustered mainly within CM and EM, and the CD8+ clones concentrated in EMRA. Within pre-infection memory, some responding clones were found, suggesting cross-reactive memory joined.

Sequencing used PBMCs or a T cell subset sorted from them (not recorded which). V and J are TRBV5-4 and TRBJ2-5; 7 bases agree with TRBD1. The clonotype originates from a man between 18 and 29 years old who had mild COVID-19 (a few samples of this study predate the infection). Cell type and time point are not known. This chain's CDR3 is CASSPGQPEETQYF. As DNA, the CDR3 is TGTGCCAGCAGCCCGGGACAGCCGGAAGAGACCCAGTACTTC.